The clone carrying this T cell receptor (beta chain) was recorded many times. Its antigen remains unknown. Patients were excluded for uncontrolled infection, other autoimmune disease, pregnancy or lactation. Fresh peripheral blood, 8 to 10 ml of it, supplied the PBMCs. The germline V gene has CDR1 KGHSH and CDR2 LQKENI. Trimming removed 2 bases at V and 13 bases at J, with 20 bases between. The CDR3 consists of 15 residues. Amplified regions were TCR beta CDR3 sequences from RNA transcripts. In the first-round RT-PCR of the TCR CDR3, the HTBI primer set was used. TCRdb re-analysed the multiplex PCR reads in MiXCR, keeping a single row per CDR3 protein. The sample includes 500,000 to 650,000 distinct CDR3 sequences, approximately 14% of them seen just once. This entry comes from a study of T cells in Graves' hyperthyroidism and ophthalmopathy. Regarding the study as a whole: Blood shared most expanded thyroid clonotypes above 0.001. Ophthalmopathy was predicted by the model a median of approximately 6 months ahead of onset.

The sequence came from a woman aged 35 to 49 with Graves' hyperthyroidism. Specimen: blood. This chain joins TRBV18 and TRBJ2-2; D is uncertain. The CDR3 reads CASSPLGSSFGGLFF. The CDR3 bases are TGTGCCAGCTCACCATTAGGTTCATCTTTCGGCGGGCTGTTTTTT. Using reference TRBV18 and TRBJ2-2 for the parts outside the CDR3, the full variable domain is NAGVMQNPRHLVRRRGQEARLRCSPMKGHSHVYWYRQLPEEGLKFMVYLQKENIIDESGMPKERFSAEFPKEGPSILRIQQVVRGDSAAYFCASSPLGSSFGGLFFGEGSRLTVL.